The T cell receptor beta chain under discussion was sequenced for a study of cytomegalovirus exposure and HLA in healthy donors. Findings of the study overall: Owing to their indistinguishability, certain V segments, notably TRBV6-2 and TRBV6-3, were excluded.

Comments on this clone: The antigen is undetermined.

With V trimmed by 1 base and J by 14 bases, 4 bases remained unmatched. The CDR3 loop spans 12 amino acids. In germline, CDR1 is SGHVS, CDR2 FQNEAQ. PCR primers comprised 60 Vbeta and 13 Jbeta primers. Per the original data handling: In a later analysis, of 70 million to 85 million unique beta chains, about 10 million appeared in at least two donors. Data came from immunoSEQ multiplex PCR; TCRdb stores just in-frame clones and leaves some out. V and J calls and clone size are given by that table; D and trimming were obtained from the DNA. Here the sample spans about 99,000 clones, over 65% being singletons.

The receptor was derived from a man between 35 and 55 years old in good health and CMV-seronegative. The V gene is TRBV7-8, the J gene TRBJ2-3, with 9 bases matching TRBD2. Specimen: PBMCs. The CDR3 loop is CASSLGLAGRYF. CDR3 DNA: TGTGCCAGCAGCTTAGGGCTAGCGGGAAGGTATTTT.